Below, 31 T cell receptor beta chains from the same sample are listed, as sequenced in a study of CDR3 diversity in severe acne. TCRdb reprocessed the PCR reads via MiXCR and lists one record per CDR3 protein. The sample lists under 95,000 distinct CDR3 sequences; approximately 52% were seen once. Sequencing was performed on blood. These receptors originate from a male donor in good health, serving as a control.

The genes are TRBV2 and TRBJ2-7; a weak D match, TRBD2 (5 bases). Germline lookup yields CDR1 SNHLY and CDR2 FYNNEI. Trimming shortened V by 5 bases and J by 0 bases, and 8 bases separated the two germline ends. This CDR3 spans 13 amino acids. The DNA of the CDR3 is TGTGCCAGCAGTAAGAGCGGCTCCTACGAGCAGTACTTC. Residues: CASSKSGSYEQYF.

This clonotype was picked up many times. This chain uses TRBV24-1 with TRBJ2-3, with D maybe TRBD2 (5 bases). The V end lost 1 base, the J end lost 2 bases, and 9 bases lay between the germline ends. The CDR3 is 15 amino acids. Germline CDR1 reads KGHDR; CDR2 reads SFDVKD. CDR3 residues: CATSDLSGITDTQYF. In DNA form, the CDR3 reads TGTGCCACCAGTGATTTAAGCGGCATCACAGATACGCAGTATTTT.

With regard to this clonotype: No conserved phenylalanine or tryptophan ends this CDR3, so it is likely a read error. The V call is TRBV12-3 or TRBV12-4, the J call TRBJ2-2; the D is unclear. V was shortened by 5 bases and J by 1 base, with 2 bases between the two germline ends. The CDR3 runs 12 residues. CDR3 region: CASSENTGELFL. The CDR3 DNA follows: TGTGCCAGCAGTGAGAACACCGGGGAGCTGTTTCTC.

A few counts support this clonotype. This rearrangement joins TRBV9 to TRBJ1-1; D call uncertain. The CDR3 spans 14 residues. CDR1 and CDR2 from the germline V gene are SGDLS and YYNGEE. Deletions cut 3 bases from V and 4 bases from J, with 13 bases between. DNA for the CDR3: TGTGCCAGCAGCGGGGGAGGAGTGACCACTGAAGCTTTCTTT. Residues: CASSGGGVTTEAFF.

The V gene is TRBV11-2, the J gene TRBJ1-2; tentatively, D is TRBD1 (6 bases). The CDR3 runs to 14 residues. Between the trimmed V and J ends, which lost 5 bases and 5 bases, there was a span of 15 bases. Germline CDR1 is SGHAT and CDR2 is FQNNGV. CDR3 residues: CASSPLRGGYGYTF. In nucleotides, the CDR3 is TGTGCCAGCAGCCCCCTGCGAGGGGGATATGGCTACACCTTC.

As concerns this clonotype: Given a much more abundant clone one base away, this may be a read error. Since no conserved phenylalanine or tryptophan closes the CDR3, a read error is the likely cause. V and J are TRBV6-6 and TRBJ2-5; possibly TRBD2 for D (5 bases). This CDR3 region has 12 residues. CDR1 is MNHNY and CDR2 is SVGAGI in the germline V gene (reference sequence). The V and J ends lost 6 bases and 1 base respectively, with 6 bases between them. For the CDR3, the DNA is TGTGCCAGCAGCCGGGGCCAAGAGACCCAGTACCTC. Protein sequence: CASSRGQETQYL.

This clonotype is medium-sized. DNA for the CDR3: TGTGCCAGCAGTCCTCGCACCGGGACAGGGTACGAGCAGTACTTC. Translation gives CASSPRTGTGYEQYF. The gene calls are TRBV7-2 and TRBJ2-7, with 9 nucleotides matching TRBD1. The CDR3 loop spans 15 amino acids. The V and J ends lost 6 bases and 4 bases, in that order; junction bases with no gene match: 10. The V gene's germline CDR1 is SGHTA and CDR2 FQGNSA.

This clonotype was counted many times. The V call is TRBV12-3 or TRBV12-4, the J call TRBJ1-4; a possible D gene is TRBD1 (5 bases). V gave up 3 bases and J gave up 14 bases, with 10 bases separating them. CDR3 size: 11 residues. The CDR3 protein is CASSLGQYLFF. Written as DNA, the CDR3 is TGTGCCAGCAGTTTGGGGCAGTACCTGTTTTTT.

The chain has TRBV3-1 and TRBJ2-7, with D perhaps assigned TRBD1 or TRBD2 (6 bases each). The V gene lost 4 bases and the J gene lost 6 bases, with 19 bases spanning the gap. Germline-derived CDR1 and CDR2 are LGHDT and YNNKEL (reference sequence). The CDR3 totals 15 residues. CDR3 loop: CASSPSTTGAGEQYF. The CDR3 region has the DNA TGTGCCAGCAGCCCGTCGACAACGGGGGCTGGCGAGCAGTACTTC.

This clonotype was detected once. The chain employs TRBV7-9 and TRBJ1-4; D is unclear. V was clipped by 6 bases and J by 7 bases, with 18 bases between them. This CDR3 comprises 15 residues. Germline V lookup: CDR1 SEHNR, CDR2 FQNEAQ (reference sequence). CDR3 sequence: CASRTRGSGSEKLFF. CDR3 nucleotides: TGTGCCAGCAGAACTCGTGGCTCTGGGAGTGAAAAACTGTTTTTT.

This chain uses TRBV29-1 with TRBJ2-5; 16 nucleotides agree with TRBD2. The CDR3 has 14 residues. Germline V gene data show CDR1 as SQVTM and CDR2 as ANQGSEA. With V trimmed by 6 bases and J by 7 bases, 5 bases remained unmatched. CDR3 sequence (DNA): TGCAGCGTGCCGGGACTAGCGGGAGGGCCGACCCAGTACTTC. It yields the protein CSVPGLAGGPTQYF.

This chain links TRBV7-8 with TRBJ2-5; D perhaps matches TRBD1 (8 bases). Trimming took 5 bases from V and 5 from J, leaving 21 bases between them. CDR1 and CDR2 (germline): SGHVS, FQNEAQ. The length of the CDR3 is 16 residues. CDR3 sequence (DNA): TGTGCCAGCAGCCCAAGACAACAGGGGGGGCGGGAGACCCAGTACTTC. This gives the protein CASSPRQQGGRETQYF.

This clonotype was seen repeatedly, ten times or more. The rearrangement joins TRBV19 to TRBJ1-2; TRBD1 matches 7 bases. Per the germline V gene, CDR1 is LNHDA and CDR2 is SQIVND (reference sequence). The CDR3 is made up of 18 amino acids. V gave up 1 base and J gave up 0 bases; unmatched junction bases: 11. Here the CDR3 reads CASSIAGQRQLANYGYTF. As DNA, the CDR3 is TGTGCCAGTAGTATAGCGGGACAGCGACAATTGGCTAACTATGGCTACACCTTC.

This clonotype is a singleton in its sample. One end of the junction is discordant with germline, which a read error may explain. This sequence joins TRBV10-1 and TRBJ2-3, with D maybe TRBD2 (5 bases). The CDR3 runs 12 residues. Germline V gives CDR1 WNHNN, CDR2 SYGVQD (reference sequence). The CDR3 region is CAGSEGTDTQYF. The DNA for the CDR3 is TGCGCCGGCAGTGAGGGTACAGATACGCAGTATTTT.

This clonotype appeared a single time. CDR3 DNA: TGTGCCATCAGTGCATCTATAGCGGGAGGTACTAATGAGCAGTTCTTC. Translating it yields CAISASIAGGTNEQFF. The genes are TRBV10-3 and TRBJ2-1; 10 bases line up with TRBD2. The junction had 10 bases not matched to a gene; V was cut back by 4 bases and J by 7 bases. This CDR3 is built from 16 residues. Per the germline V gene, CDR1 is ENHRY and CDR2 is SYGVKD.

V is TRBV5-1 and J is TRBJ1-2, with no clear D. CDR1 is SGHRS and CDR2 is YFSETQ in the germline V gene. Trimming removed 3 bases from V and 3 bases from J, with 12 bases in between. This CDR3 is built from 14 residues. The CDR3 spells CASSSRTGDYGYTF. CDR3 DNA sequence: TGCGCCAGCAGCTCCCGGACGGGAGACTATGGCTACACCTTC.

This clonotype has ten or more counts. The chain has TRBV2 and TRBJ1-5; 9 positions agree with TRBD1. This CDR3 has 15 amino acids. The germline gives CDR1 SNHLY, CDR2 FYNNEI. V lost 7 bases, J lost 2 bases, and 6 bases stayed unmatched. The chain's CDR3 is CASTPWTGGNQPQHF. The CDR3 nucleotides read TGTGCCAGCACCCCTTGGACAGGGGGCAATCAGCCCCAGCATTTT.

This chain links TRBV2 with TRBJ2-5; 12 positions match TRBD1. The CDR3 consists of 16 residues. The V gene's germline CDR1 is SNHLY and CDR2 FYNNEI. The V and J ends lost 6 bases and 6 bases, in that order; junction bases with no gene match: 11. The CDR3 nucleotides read TGTGCCAGCAGGGCTTTGGGACAGGGGGCGGGAAAGACCCAGTACTTC. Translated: CASRALGQGAGKTQYF.

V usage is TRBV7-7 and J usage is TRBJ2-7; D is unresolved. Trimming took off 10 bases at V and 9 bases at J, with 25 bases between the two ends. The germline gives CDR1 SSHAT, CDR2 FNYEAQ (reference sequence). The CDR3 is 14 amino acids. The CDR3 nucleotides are TGTGCCATCTCCCCGGGCAGGCTCGATGGCGGGCAGTACTTC. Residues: CAISPGRLDGGQYF.

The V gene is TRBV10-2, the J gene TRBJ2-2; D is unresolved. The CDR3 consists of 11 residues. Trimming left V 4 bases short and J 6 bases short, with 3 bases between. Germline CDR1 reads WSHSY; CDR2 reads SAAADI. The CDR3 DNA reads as TGCGCCAGCAGTGGTCCCGGGGAGCTGTTTTTT. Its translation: CASSGPGELFF.

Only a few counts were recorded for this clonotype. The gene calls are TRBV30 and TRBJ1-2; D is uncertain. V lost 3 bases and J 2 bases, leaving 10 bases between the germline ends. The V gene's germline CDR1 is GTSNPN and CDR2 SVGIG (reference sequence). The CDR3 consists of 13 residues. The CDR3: CAWSQDVNYGYTF. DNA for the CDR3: TGTGCCTGGAGCCAAGACGTAAACTATGGCTACACCTTC.

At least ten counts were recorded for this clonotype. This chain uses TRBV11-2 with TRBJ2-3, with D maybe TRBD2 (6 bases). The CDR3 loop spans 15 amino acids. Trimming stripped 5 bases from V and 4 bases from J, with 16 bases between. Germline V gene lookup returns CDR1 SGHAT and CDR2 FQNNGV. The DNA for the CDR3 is TGTGCCAGCAGCCCGGTGGGGGGAGGAGCAGATACGCAGTATTTT. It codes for CASSPVGGGADTQYF.

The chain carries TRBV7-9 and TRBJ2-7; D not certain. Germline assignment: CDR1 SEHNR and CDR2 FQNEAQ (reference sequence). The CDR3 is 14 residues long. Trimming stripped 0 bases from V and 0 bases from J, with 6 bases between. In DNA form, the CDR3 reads TGTGCCAGCAGCTTAGCCGCAGCCTCCTACGAGCAGTACTTC. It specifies CASSLAAASYEQYF.

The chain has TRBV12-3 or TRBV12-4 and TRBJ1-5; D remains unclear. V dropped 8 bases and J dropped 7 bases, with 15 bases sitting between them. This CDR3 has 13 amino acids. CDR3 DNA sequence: TGTGCCAGCGGTAAGGCCACAAGCCAGCCCCAGCATTTT. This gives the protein CASGKATSQPQHF.

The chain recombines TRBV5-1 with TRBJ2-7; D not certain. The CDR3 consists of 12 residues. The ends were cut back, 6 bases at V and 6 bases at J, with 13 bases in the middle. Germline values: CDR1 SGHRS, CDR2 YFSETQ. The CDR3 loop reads CASNLGGFEQYF. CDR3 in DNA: TGCGCCAGCAACTTAGGTGGGTTCGAGCAGTACTTC.

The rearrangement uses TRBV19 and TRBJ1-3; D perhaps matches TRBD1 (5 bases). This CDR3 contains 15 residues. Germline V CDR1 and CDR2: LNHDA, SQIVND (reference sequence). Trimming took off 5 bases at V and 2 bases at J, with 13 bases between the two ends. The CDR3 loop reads CASSPPSRAGNTIYF. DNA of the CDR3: TGTGCCAGTAGTCCTCCTAGCAGGGCTGGAAACACCATATATTTT.

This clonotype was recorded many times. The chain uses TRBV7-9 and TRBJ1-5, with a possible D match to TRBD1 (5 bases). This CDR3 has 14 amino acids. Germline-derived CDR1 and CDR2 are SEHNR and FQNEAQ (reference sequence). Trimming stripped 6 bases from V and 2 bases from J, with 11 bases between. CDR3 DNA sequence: TGTGCCAGCAGTCCGGCGGGGGGCAATCAGCCCCAGCATTTT. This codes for CASSPAGGNQPQHF. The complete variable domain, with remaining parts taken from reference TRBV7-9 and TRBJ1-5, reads DTGVSQNPRHKITKRGQNVTFRCDPISEHNRLYWYRQTLGQGPEFLTYFQNEAQLEKSRLLSDRFSAERPKGSFSTLEIQRTEQGDSAMYLCASSPAGGNQPQHFGDGTRLSIL.

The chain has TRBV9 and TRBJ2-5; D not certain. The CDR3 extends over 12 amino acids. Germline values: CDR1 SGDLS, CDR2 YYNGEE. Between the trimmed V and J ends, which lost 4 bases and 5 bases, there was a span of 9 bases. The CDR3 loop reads CASSLFSETQYF. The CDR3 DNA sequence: TGTGCCAGCAGCTTGTTTTCTGAGACCCAGTACTTC.

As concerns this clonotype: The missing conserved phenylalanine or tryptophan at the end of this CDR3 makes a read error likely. The CDR3: CASSQIFEGNTEAFL. CDR3 DNA sequence: TGCGCCAGCAGCCAGATCTTCGAAGGGAACACTGAAGCTTTCCTT. The chain combines TRBV7-3 with TRBJ1-1; D gene uncertain. The germline CDR1 and CDR2 sequences are SGHTA and FQGTGA. This CDR3 spans 15 amino acids.

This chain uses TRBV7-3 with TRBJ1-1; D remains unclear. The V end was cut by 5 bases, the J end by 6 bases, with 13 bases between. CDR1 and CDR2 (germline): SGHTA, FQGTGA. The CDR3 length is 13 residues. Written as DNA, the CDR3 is TGTGCCAGCAGCCCGCCCACGACCGCTGAAGCTTTCTTT. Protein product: CASSPPTTAEAFF.

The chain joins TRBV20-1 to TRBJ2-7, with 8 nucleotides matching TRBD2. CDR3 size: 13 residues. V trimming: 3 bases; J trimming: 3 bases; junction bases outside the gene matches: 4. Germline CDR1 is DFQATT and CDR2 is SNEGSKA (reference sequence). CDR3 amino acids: CSASGRAGYEQYF. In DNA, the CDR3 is TGCAGTGCTAGCGGGAGGGCCGGCTACGAGCAGTACTTC.